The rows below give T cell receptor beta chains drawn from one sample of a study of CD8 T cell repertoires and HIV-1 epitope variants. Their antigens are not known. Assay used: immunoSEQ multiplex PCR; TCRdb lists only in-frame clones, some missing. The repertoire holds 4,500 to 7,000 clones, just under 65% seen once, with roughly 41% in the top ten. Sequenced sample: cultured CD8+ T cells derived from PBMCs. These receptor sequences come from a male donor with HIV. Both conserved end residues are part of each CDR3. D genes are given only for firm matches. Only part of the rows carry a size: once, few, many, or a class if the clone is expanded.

TGTGCCACCTTGGGATCCGCCGACAATGAGCAGTTCTTC CATLGSADNEQFF TRBV10-3 . . TRBJ2-1
TGTGCCAGCTCATCAGGTAGCTCTGGAAACACCATATATTTT CASSSGSSGNTIYF TRBV18 . . TRBJ1-3
TGTGCCAGCAGTTTGACAGGGGGCAGGAGCGGGGAGCTGTTTTTT CASSLTGGRSGELFF TRBV6-5 . TRBD1 TRBJ2-2
TGTGCCAGCAGTTACAGAGCCTTCGGGGGGTACGAGCAGTACTTC CASSYRAFGGYEQYF TRBV27 . TRBD2 TRBJ2-7
TGCGCCAGCAGCCAGACAGGGGGCTCTGGGGCCAACGTCCTGACTTTC CASSQTGGSGANVLTF TRBV4-3 few TRBD1 TRBJ2-6
TGTGCCAGCAGCTCCCCAGGGGGGGAGAGGATGGATTCCTACGAGCAGTACTTC CASSSPGGERMDSYEQYF TRBV13 . . TRBJ2-7
TGTGCCAGCAGCTCCGCCGGGATAGATCAAGAGACCCAGTACTTC CASSSAGIDQETQYF TRBV13 hyperexpanded . TRBJ2-5
TGTGCCAGCAGCTTACAGGGGGCGCAAAATACGCAGTATTTT CASSLQGAQNTQYF TRBV7-9 . TRBD1 TRBJ2-3
TGTGCCAGCAGCGCATCCGGGACATTATTCCGCCGGGTGTCATATAGCAATCAGCCCCAGCATTTT CASSASGTLFRRVSYSNQPQHF TRBV9 . . TRBJ1-5
TGTGCCTGGACAGCTAGCAGGGGCAATGAGCAGTTCTTC CAWTASRGNEQFF TRBV30 few . TRBJ2-1
TGTGCCAGCAGCAAAGGGACAGGGGGCCAATACGAGCAGTACTTC CASSKGTGGQYEQYF TRBV13 . TRBD1 TRBJ2-7
TGTGCCAGCAGTTTGGACGGGGAATTCTACAATGAGCAGTTCTTC CASSLDGEFYNEQFF TRBV27 once . TRBJ2-1
TGTGCCAGCAAAGAAAGTGAGACAGGGCTAAACACTGAAGCTTTCTTT CASKESETGLNTEAFF TRBV2 . TRBD1 TRBJ1-1
TGTGCCAGCAGCGTAGGGCCGAACACTGAAGCTTTCTTT CASSVGPNTEAFF TRBV9 . . TRBJ1-1
TGTGCCAGCAGTTTGGTAGGGGATGAGGAGCAGTACTTC CASSLVGDEEQYF TRBV27 . . TRBJ2-7
TGTGCCAGCAGCTTAGCGAGCGTTGGAGATACGCAGTATTTT CASSLASVGDTQYF TRBV7-8 few . TRBJ2-3
TGCGCCAGCAGCTACGGGTTTTACGAGCAGTACTTC CASSYGFYEQYF TRBV5-1 . . TRBJ2-7
TGTGCCAGCAGTTACGGGACAGACTCCTACGAGCAGTACTTC CASSYGTDSYEQYF TRBV6-5 . TRBD1 TRBJ2-7
TGTGCCAGCAGTTTATTTATCGCGGAGCAGTACTTC CASSLFIAEQYF TRBV28 . . TRBJ2-7
TGTGCCAGCAGTGATGGGCAGTACTACGAGCAGTACTTC CASSDGQYYEQYF TRBV25-1 . . TRBJ2-7
TGTGCCAGCAGTCTATCAGGGATAGATGGGCTCTACGAGCAGTACTTC CASSLSGIDGLYEQYF TRBV27 few . TRBJ2-7
TGTGCCAGCAGTTTATATGGGGTAGGCACTGAAGCTTTCTTT CASSLYGVGTEAFF TRBV27 . . TRBJ1-1
TGTGCCAGCAGTTTTGGGACAGGGTCCCACGAGCAGTACTTC CASSFGTGSHEQYF TRBV6-5 . TRBD1 TRBJ2-7
TGCGCCAGCAGCCAAGATGAGGATACAGGGGGCGAGGCCCAGCATTTT CASSQDEDTGGEAQHF TRBV4-3 few TRBD1 TRBJ1-5
TGTGCCAGCAGCTTTTGGCAGGGGGATGATACGCAGTATTTT CASSFWQGDDTQYF TRBV5-6 few TRBD1 TRBJ2-3
TGTGCCAGTAGTATACGGACTAGCGGGACCTACAATGAGCAGTTCTTC CASSIRTSGTYNEQFF TRBV19 . TRBD2 TRBJ2-1
TGTGCCAGCAGCCCGTTAGGACAGGGTGCGCGCAATGAGCAGTTCTTC CASSPLGQGARNEQFF TRBV5-6 . TRBD1 TRBJ2-1
TGTGCCAGCAGCTTCGTAGGGTCTGGAGCTTATGGCTACACCTTC CASSFVGSGAYGYTF TRBV9 large . TRBJ1-2
TGTGCCAGCAGCGTTGGGTTCGGGACAAACACTGAAGCTTTCTTT CASSVGFGTNTEAFF TRBV9 few . TRBJ1-1
TGTGCCAGCAGCCACGCCGGAGTGGTTGGGCAAGATGGCTACACCTTC CASSHAGVVGQDGYTF TRBV7-9 . . TRBJ1-2
TGTGCCAGCAGCTTTAGTTTGGACAGGGGGTGGGATGGCTACACCTTC CASSFSLDRGWDGYTF TRBV7-8 . TRBD1 TRBJ1-2
TGTGCCAGCAGCGTGTCGCATTTAGAACAAGAGACCCAGTACTTC CASSVSHLEQETQYF TRBV9 once . TRBJ2-5
TGTGCCAGCAGCCGGAAGGGAGAATTCGACGAAAAACTGTTTTTT CASSRKGEFDEKLFF TRBV11-2 . . TRBJ1-4
TGTGCCAGCAGCTTCCCGGGAGCGGGGCTGGTAGATACGCAGTATTTT CASSFPGAGLVDTQYF TRBV5-6 . TRBD2 TRBJ2-3
TGTGCCAGCAGTGATATCGGACAGGGGGCTTCTGGAAACACCATATATTTT CASSDIGQGASGNTIYF TRBV2 few TRBD1 TRBJ1-3
TGTGCCAGCAGGGACAGGGAGCCCTTAGAGCAGTACTTC CASRDREPLEQYF TRBV6-5 . TRBD1 TRBJ2-7
TGTGCCAGTAACCATTGGGAGGGCCTCATGAACACTGAAGCTTTCTTT CASNHWEGLMNTEAFF TRBV19 few . TRBJ1-1
TGTGCCAGTACTATTTTTAATGGCAATCAGCCCCAGCATTTT CASTIFNGNQPQHF TRBV19 medium-sized . TRBJ1-5
TGTGCCAGCACTGGGGGGGCGGGTTCCACCTACGAGCAGTACTTC CASTGGAGSTYEQYF TRBV27 . . TRBJ2-7
TGTGCCAGCAGGGTGGGGACGGGCACCGGGGAGCTGTTTTTT CASRVGTGTGELFF TRBV27 . . TRBJ2-2